These 32 T cell receptor beta chains originate from one sample sequenced in a study of T cells in Graves' hyperthyroidism and ophthalmopathy. RNA transcripts served as the template for amplifying TCR beta CDR3 regions. HTBI primers were used for first-round RT-PCR of the TCR CDR3. Using its own MiXCR run on the multiplex PCR reads, TCRdb lists one record per CDR3 protein. This repertoire shows hundreds of thousands of distinct CDR3 sequences, around 15% found once; its top ten account for around 13%. The sample consisted of blood. The origin of the receptors is a woman aged 50 to 60 with Graves' ophthalmopathy.

J is TRBJ1-6 and V is TRBV11-2; D gene unclear. Deletions cut 0 bases from V and 7 bases from J, with 13 bases between. Germline loops: CDR1 SGHAT, CDR2 FQNNGV. The CDR3 loop spans 16 amino acids. This CDR3 reads CASSLDLGQKNSPLHF. CDR3 in DNA: TGTGCCAGCAGCTTAGATTTGGGCCAGAAGAATTCACCCCTCCACTTT.

This clonotype was observed a handful of times. This chain uses TRBV5-1 with TRBJ2-1; no reliable D call. Germline V gene data show CDR1 as SGHRS and CDR2 as YFSETQ. Trimming cost V 4 bases and J 4 bases, with 18 bases left between them. This CDR3 contains 16 residues. In nucleotides, the CDR3 is TGCGCCAGCAGCCTAATCCCCGGACGTGAATACAATGAGCAGTTCTTC. Translated: CASSLIPGREYNEQFF.

The chain employs TRBV20-1 and TRBJ2-1; a possible D gene is TRBD1 (5 bases). V lost 0 bases and J lost 12, with 9 bases in between. The germline CDR1 and CDR2 sequences are DFQATT and SNEGSKA (reference sequence). The CDR3 spans 11 residues. Here the CDR3 reads CSARDRTGQFF. CDR3 bases: TGCAGTGCTAGAGATAGAACAGGGCAGTTCTTC.

This clonotype appeared many times. The rearrangement links TRBV7-3 to TRBJ2-5; the match to TRBD2 covers 10 bases. This CDR3 spans 15 amino acids. Germline V CDR1 and CDR2: SGHTA, FQGTGA. J gave up 4 bases and V 2 bases, and 4 bases lay outside the gene matches. DNA for the CDR3: TGTGCCAGCAGCTTAGTAGCTAGCGGGAGAGAGACCCAGTACTTC. Translated: CASSLVASGRETQYF.

In this sample, this clonotype turned up a few times. The chain employs TRBV5-1 and TRBJ2-7, with 9 nucleotides matching TRBD2. Germline V gene data show CDR1 as SGHRS and CDR2 as YFSETQ. V was clipped by 0 bases and J by 6 bases; unmatched bases: 25. This CDR3 is 21 amino acids long. DNA of the CDR3: TGCGCCAGCAGCTTGGTAGTCGGTGTTAGCGGGAGATCGGCTCCTGGTTCCGAGCAGTACTTC. This sequence encodes CASSLVVGVSGRSAPGSEQYF.

This clonotype was seen ten or more times. The chain recombines TRBV20-1 with TRBJ1-2; D is possibly TRBD1 (5 bases). The CDR3 has 12 amino acids. The V and J ends lost 3 bases and 6 bases respectively, with 11 bases between them. Germline loops: CDR1 DFQATT, CDR2 SNEGSKA (reference sequence). For the CDR3, the DNA is TGCAGTGCTAGTAGTAGGGGAAATGGCTACACCTTC. The encoded protein is CSASSRGNGYTF.

This clonotype has more than one count but fewer than ten. J is TRBJ2-3 and V is TRBV6-1; D is unclear. With 4 bases removed from V and 2 bases from J, the gap between germline ends came to 7 bases. Germline lookup yields CDR1 MNHNS and CDR2 SASEGT. This CDR3 has 13 amino acids. CDR3 sequence reads: CASSAFVTDTQYF. In DNA, the CDR3 is TGTGCCAGCAGTGCGTTCGTCACAGATACGCAGTATTTT.

This clonotype was seen many times. This sequence joins TRBV3-1 and TRBJ1-3; weak D call: TRBD1 (5 bases). The length of the CDR3 is 16 residues. V was cut by 6 bases and J by 4 bases, with 19 bases left in between. The germline V gene encodes CDR1 LGHDT and CDR2 YNNKEL (reference sequence). The chain's CDR3 is CASSAGIRVSGNTIYF. The DNA of the CDR3 is TGTGCCAGCAGTGCAGGGATCAGGGTTTCCGGAAACACCATATATTTT. The full variable domain, rest sourced from reference TRBV3-1 and TRBJ1-3, is DTAVSQTPKYLVTQMGNDKSIKCEQNLGHDTMYWYKQDSKKFLKIMFSYNNKELIINETVPNRFSPKSPDKAHLNLHINSLELGDSAVYFCASSAGIRVSGNTIYFGEGSWLTVV.

V gene TRBV25-1 combines with J gene TRBJ1-5; D ambiguous. CDR3 length equals 14 residues. Per the germline V gene, CDR1 is MGHDK and CDR2 is SYGVNS. V was cut by 1 base and J by 7 bases, with 11 bases left in between. The CDR3 spells CASSEFPGGQPQHF. In DNA, the CDR3 is TGTGCCAGCAGTGAATTTCCGGGTGGGCAGCCCCAGCATTTT.

The chain employs TRBV5-1 and TRBJ2-3, with 12 bases fitting TRBD2. Trimming removed 0 bases from V and 2 bases from J; junction bases left unmatched: 7. Germline assignment: CDR1 SGHRS and CDR2 YFSETQ. This CDR3 region has 18 residues. The CDR3 protein is CASSLGLAGVTATDTQYF. DNA for the CDR3: TGCGCCAGCAGCTTGGGACTAGCGGGAGTGACAGCCACAGATACGCAGTATTTT.

The chain links TRBV24-1 to TRBJ2-1; no reliable D call. With 7 bases removed from V and 7 bases from J, the gap between germline ends came to 4 bases. CDR1 is KGHDR, CDR2 SFDVKD, per germline. The CDR3 has 10 residues. The CDR3 bases are TGTGCCACCAGCCGAAATGAGCAGTTCTTC. It yields the protein CATSRNEQFF.

In its sample, this clonotype was seen many times. V usage is TRBV6-1 and J usage is TRBJ1-4; D is perhaps TRBD1 (5 bases). Germline CDR1 reads MNHNS; CDR2 reads SASEGT. The V gene lost 2 bases and the J gene lost 9 bases, with 16 bases spanning the gap. The CDR3 length is 15 residues. CDR3 coding DNA: TGTGCCAGCAGTGAAAGCTGGGGGGGACCGCAAAAACTGTTTTTT. Translated: CASSESWGGPQKLFF.

This clonotype has a count of ten or more. The chain employs TRBV7-9 and TRBJ2-7; D uncertain. Germline-derived CDR1 and CDR2 are SEHNR and FQNEAQ (reference sequence). The CDR3 length is 15 residues. V lost 5 bases and J lost 0, with 14 bases in between. The CDR3 bases are TGTGCCAGCAGCCCCATAGAACGAGGCTCCTACGAGCAGTACTTC. Translation gives CASSPIERGSYEQYF. The complete variable domain, with remaining parts taken from reference TRBV7-9 and TRBJ2-7, reads DTGVSQNPRHKITKRGQNVTFRCDPISEHNRLYWYRQTLGQGPEFLTYFQNEAQLEKSRLLSDRFSAERPKGSFSTLEIQRTEQGDSAMYLCASSPIERGSYEQYFGPGTRLTVT.

The chain employs TRBV7-6 and TRBJ1-3; D ambiguous. The CDR3 is 14 residues long. V lost 5 bases to trimming and J lost 8 bases, with 16 bases between them. CDR1 SGHVS and CDR2 FNYEAQ come from the germline V gene. CDR3 DNA sequence: TGTGCCAGCAGCCATCCTACCCCGGTAGACACCATATATTTT. Translation: CASSHPTPVDTIYF.

The table lists this clonotype with many counts. The J gene is TRBJ2-7, the V gene TRBV5-1; TRBD1 is a possible D gene (6 bases). This CDR3 region has 15 residues. CDR1 and CDR2 from the germline V gene are SGHRS and YFSETQ. Trimming shortened V by 4 bases and J by 2 bases, and 16 bases separated the two germline ends. This CDR3 reads CASSRETGPPYEQYF. The CDR3 DNA is TGCGCCAGCAGCCGAGAGACAGGCCCACCCTACGAGCAGTACTTC.

This clonotype was seen a few times. V usage is TRBV9 and J usage is TRBJ2-1, with D possibly matching TRBD2 (5 bases). Trimming cost V 4 bases and J 2 bases, with 16 bases left between them. The germline CDR1 and CDR2 sequences are SGDLS and YYNGEE. The CDR3 consists of 16 residues. CDR3 loop: CASSSSSPGTYNEQFF. The DNA of the CDR3 is TGTGCCAGCAGCTCGAGCTCTCCGGGGACCTACAATGAGCAGTTCTTC.

Many counts were recorded for this clonotype. The rearrangement joins TRBV2 to TRBJ1-1; a weak D match, TRBD1 (6 bases). Per the germline V gene, CDR1 is SNHLY and CDR2 is FYNNEI. The CDR3 is 13 residues long. Trimming cost V 4 bases and J 5 bases, with 11 bases left between them. In nucleotides, the CDR3 is TGTGCCAGCAGTGGAGAGGGGGAAACTGAAGCTTTCTTT. Translated: CASSGEGETEAFF.

This clonotype was picked up many times. The CDR3 DNA reads as TGTGCCAGCAACCTATTGGGTGGGGGAGCCTACACTGAAGCTTTCTTT. This encodes CASNLLGGGAYTEAFF. The chain carries TRBV28 and TRBJ1-1; D is possibly TRBD1 (5 bases). The CDR3 covers 16 residues. Trimming pared 7 bases from V and 3 bases from J, leaving 21 bases between. Looked up from germline, CDR1 is MDHEN and CDR2 is SYDVKM.

The chain combines TRBV4-2 with TRBJ1-2; 9 bases map to TRBD1. Trimming cost V 2 bases and J 4 bases; bases outside gene matches: 5. The CDR3 has 15 amino acids. CDR1 is LGHNA and CDR2 is YNFKEQ in the germline V gene. CDR3 sequence: CASSQPQGAAYGYTF. The CDR3, as DNA: TGTGCCAGCAGCCAACCACAGGGGGCTGCCTATGGCTACACCTTC.

V and J are TRBV28 and TRBJ2-5, with 7 nucleotides matching TRBD2. The CDR3 is 15 amino acids. Germline CDR1 and CDR2: MDHEN and SYDVKM. V shed 6 bases and J 5 bases; nucleotides not matched to a gene: 12. The CDR3 spells CASSTSAGREETQYF. For the CDR3, the DNA is TGTGCCAGCAGCACTAGCGCGGGACGTGAGGAGACCCAGTACTTC.

V usage is TRBV20-1 and J usage is TRBJ1-6, with a tentative D call TRBD1 (6 bases). Between the trimmed V and J ends, which lost 6 bases and 8 bases, there was a span of 11 bases. CDR1 and CDR2 (germline): DFQATT, SNEGSKA (reference sequence). This CDR3 is built from 12 residues. The CDR3 loop is CSAPDSHSPLHF. The CDR3 DNA is TGCAGTGCGCCGGACAGTCATTCACCCCTCCACTTT.

V is TRBV7-2 and J is TRBJ1-5; D ambiguous. The ends were cut back, 3 bases at V and 4 bases at J, with 7 bases in the middle. From germline, CDR1 is SGHTA and CDR2 FQGNSA. This CDR3 is built from 13 residues. Written as DNA, the CDR3 is TGTGCCAGCAGCTTTGCAGTGAATCAGCCCCAGCATTTT. Its translation is CASSFAVNQPQHF.

This clonotype has at least ten counts. This sequence joins TRBV20-1 and TRBJ2-7; D not certain. The CDR3 sequence is 15 residues long. The germline gives CDR1 DFQATT, CDR2 SNEGSKA (reference sequence). Trimming cost V 2 bases and J 2 bases, with 16 bases left between them. The CDR3 spells CSARPHRIGPYEQYF. DNA for the CDR3: TGCAGTGCTAGACCTCATAGGATAGGTCCCTACGAGCAGTACTTC.

The table lists this clonotype with many counts. The CDR3 DNA reads TGCAGTGCTAGAGTTGGGACAGGGTCAGATACGCAGTATTTT. Protein sequence: CSARVGTGSDTQYF. The rearrangement uses TRBV20-1 and TRBJ2-3; 9 bases map to TRBD1. Trimming cost V 1 base and J 4 bases; bases outside gene matches: 3. The CDR3 runs 14 residues. Germline V gene sequence: CDR1 DFQATT, CDR2 SNEGSKA (reference sequence).

This clonotype was seen at least ten times. The rearrangement joins TRBV7-6 to TRBJ2-1; 8 positions match TRBD2. The germline gives CDR1 SGHVS, CDR2 FNYEAQ. Losses at the gene ends were 4 bases for V and 4 bases for J; bases not matched to a gene: 6. The CDR3 is 15 amino acids. CDR3 DNA: TGTGCCAGCAGCTCTGGGGCTAGCGGGTACAATGAGCAGTTCTTC. Encoded protein: CASSSGASGYNEQFF.

This clonotype has only a few counts. A much larger clone lies a single base off, so this may be a read error. This chain links TRBV28 with TRBJ2-7; D call uncertain. Trimming took off 4 bases at V and 2 bases at J, with 15 bases between the two ends. This CDR3 region has 15 residues. The germline gives CDR1 MDHEN, CDR2 SYDVKM. CDR3: CASSSPFGPPYEQYF. The CDR3 bases are TGTGCCAGCAGTTCCCCCTTCGGGCCCCCCTACGAGCAGTACTTC.

This clonotype occurred many times. The genes are TRBV2 and TRBJ2-2, with D maybe TRBD1 (6 bases). Germline-derived CDR1 and CDR2 are SNHLY and FYNNEI. This CDR3 is 13 amino acids long. V gave up 8 bases and J gave up 5 bases, with 12 bases separating them. As DNA, the CDR3 is TGTGCCAGCCACAGGGATTGGACCGGGGAGCTGTTTTTT. It encodes CASHRDWTGELFF.

V and J are TRBV24-1 and TRBJ2-3; 12 positions match TRBD2. V shed 0 bases, J shed 0 bases, and the junction held 21 bases outside the gene matches. CDR3 length: 24 amino acids. Per germline, CDR1 KGHDR and CDR2 SFDVKD. The CDR3 loop reads CATSDLGRTSGKTGPGGSTDTQYF. As DNA, the CDR3 is TGTGCCACCAGTGATTTGGGCAGGACTAGCGGGAAAACCGGCCCAGGGGGGAGCACAGATACGCAGTATTTT.

At least ten counts were recorded for this clonotype. The V gene is TRBV6-2 or TRBV6-3, the J gene TRBJ2-7; 8 bases map to TRBD2. V was clipped by 6 bases and J by 4 bases; unmatched bases: 17. Germline loops: CDR1 MNHEY, CDR2 SVGEGT. CDR3 length: 17 amino acids. The CDR3 loop reads CASRTSGRRARGYEQYF. The CDR3 DNA sequence: TGTGCCAGCAGAACTAGCGGAAGGAGGGCCCGGGGGTACGAGCAGTACTTC.

For the CDR3, the DNA is TGTGCCAGCAGTGAGGTGGGGGACAGGGGCACCGGGGAGCTGTTTTTT. Translation gives CASSEVGDRGTGELFF. The rearrangement joins TRBV2 to TRBJ2-2; 10 positions agree with TRBD1. The trim removed 3 bases at V and 4 bases at J, leaving 5 bases unmatched. CDR1 SNHLY and CDR2 FYNNEI come from the germline V gene. The CDR3 contains 16 residues.

This clonotype came up many times. The chain links TRBV7-9 to TRBJ2-1; 9 nucleotides match TRBD2. With 6 bases clipped from V and 0 bases from J, the junction kept 6 bases outside the gene matches. Germline values: CDR1 SEHNR, CDR2 FQNEAQ (reference sequence). The CDR3 spans 16 residues. The DNA of the CDR3 is TGTGCCAGCAGGCTAGTAGCGGGAGTCTCCTACAATGAGCAGTTCTTC. Its translation is CASRLVAGVSYNEQFF.

This clonotype was detected ten times or more. The chain links TRBV5-1 to TRBJ2-7; 9 bases are shared with TRBD1. Germline-derived CDR1 and CDR2 are SGHRS and YFSETQ. The J segment lost 4 bases and the V segment lost 4 bases, leaving 6 bases of the junction unmatched. This CDR3 is 14 amino acids long. The CDR3 sequence is CASSPGGQGYEQYF. CDR3 nucleotides: TGCGCCAGCAGCCCCGGGGGACAGGGATACGAGCAGTACTTC.